Listed below are T cell receptor beta chains from one sample, sequenced in a study of CD8 T cells in ankylosing spondylitis. One entry per CDR3 protein, called by TCRdb with MiXCR from the 5' RACE reads. The repertoire has around 450,000 distinct CDR3 sequences, approximately 26% of them found once; the top ten carry 0.85% to 1%. The sequenced material came from blood, either unsorted or a sorted T cell fraction (not recorded which). The receptors shown here come from a male donor with ankylosing spondylitis. Each CDR3 is given with its conserved first and last residue. Each record gives: clone size, CDR3 length, D gene, J gene, V gene, CDR3 protein, CDR3 DNA. The D gene is left open where the match is weak. Not every row has a clone size; where given, it reads once, few, many or a size class.

clone size: few; CDR3 length: 13; D gene: -; J gene: TRBJ2-2; V gene: TRBV20-1; CDR3 protein: CSAPTGLTGELFF; CDR3 DNA: TGCAGTGCTCCAACAGGTCTCACCGGGGAGCTGTTTTTT
clone size: -; CDR3 length: 13; D gene: -; J gene: TRBJ1-3; V gene: TRBV19; CDR3 protein: CASSTDTGNTIYF; CDR3 DNA: TGTGCCAGTAGTACAGACACTGGAAACACCATATATTTT
clone size: once; CDR3 length: 15; D gene: TRBD2; J gene: TRBJ2-1; V gene: TRBV7-9; CDR3 protein: CASSQGGNWGNEQFF; CDR3 DNA: TGTGCCAGCAGCCAGGGAGGGAATTGGGGCAATGAGCAGTTCTTC
clone size: -; CDR3 length: 13; D gene: -; J gene: TRBJ1-1; V gene: TRBV5-1; CDR3 protein: CASSLDEPGEAFF; CDR3 DNA: TGCGCCAGCAGCTTGGATGAGCCCGGTGAAGCTTTCTTT
clone size: -; CDR3 length: 16; D gene: TRBD1; J gene: TRBJ2-2; V gene: TRBV19; CDR3 protein: CASSIIPGQGAGELFF; CDR3 DNA: TGTGCCAGTAGTATAATCCCCGGACAGGGAGCAGGGGAGCTGTTTTTT
clone size: -; CDR3 length: 16; D gene: TRBD1; J gene: TRBJ2-2; V gene: TRBV19; CDR3 protein: CASRSPTGVFTGELFF; CDR3 DNA: TGTGCCAGTAGGTCCCCGACAGGGGTATTCACCGGGGAGCTGTTTTTT
clone size: -; CDR3 length: 17; D gene: TRBD1; J gene: TRBJ1-1; V gene: TRBV5-1; CDR3 protein: CASSLGGTGYVDTEAFF; CDR3 DNA: TGCGCCAGCAGCTTGGGAGGGACAGGGTATGTTGACACTGAAGCTTTCTTT
clone size: few; CDR3 length: 17; D gene: TRBD1; J gene: TRBJ1-1; V gene: TRBV6-2/TRBV6-3; CDR3 protein: CASSYTPGQGVATEAFF; CDR3 DNA: TGTGCCAGCAGTTACACCCCGGGACAGGGGGTAGCCACTGAAGCTTTCTTT
clone size: -; CDR3 length: 15; D gene: TRBD1; J gene: TRBJ2-2; V gene: TRBV5-1; CDR3 protein: CASTRDRATTGELFF; CDR3 DNA: TGCGCCAGCACCCGGGACAGGGCGACGACCGGGGAGCTGTTTTTT
clone size: -; CDR3 length: 15; D gene: -; J gene: TRBJ2-1; V gene: TRBV12-3/TRBV12-4; CDR3 protein: CASSPLGGLLNEQFF; CDR3 DNA: TGTGCCAGCAGTCCCCTCGGGGGATTACTCAATGAGCAGTTCTTC
clone size: few; CDR3 length: 16; D gene: -; J gene: TRBJ1-6; V gene: TRBV7-9; CDR3 protein: CASSLGATGVDSPLHF; CDR3 DNA: TGTGCCAGCAGCTTAGGGGCCACTGGAGTTGATTCACCCCTCCACTTT
clone size: few; CDR3 length: 14; D gene: -; J gene: TRBJ1-1; V gene: TRBV5-1; CDR3 protein: CASTSLQGNTEAFF; CDR3 DNA: TGCGCCAGCACCTCACTTCAGGGGAACACTGAAGCTTTCTTT
clone size: few; CDR3 length: 13; D gene: -; J gene: TRBJ1-2; V gene: TRBV2; CDR3 protein: CASSESANYGYTF; CDR3 DNA: TGTGCCAGCAGTGAGTCGGCTAACTATGGCTACACCTTC
clone size: few; CDR3 length: 16; D gene: -; J gene: TRBJ2-3; V gene: TRBV25-1; CDR3 protein: CASSDLRTAGADTQYF; CDR3 DNA: TGTGCCAGCAGTGACCTTCGGACGGCTGGCGCTGATACGCAGTATTTT
clone size: few; CDR3 length: 16; D gene: -; J gene: TRBJ2-1; V gene: TRBV24-1; CDR3 protein: CATSPTAGGPGNEQFF; CDR3 DNA: TGTGCCACCAGTCCCACAGCGGGTGGCCCGGGGAATGAGCAGTTCTTC
clone size: -; CDR3 length: 13; D gene: -; J gene: TRBJ1-2; V gene: TRBV20-1; CDR3 protein: CSARTGFGYGYTF; CDR3 DNA: TGCAGTGCTAGGACGGGGTTCGGATATGGCTACACCTTC
clone size: -; CDR3 length: 15; D gene: -; J gene: TRBJ2-1; V gene: TRBV24-1; CDR3 protein: CATSDSPGETNEQFF; CDR3 DNA: TGTGCCACCAGTGATTCGCCCGGAGAAACTAATGAGCAGTTCTTC
clone size: many; CDR3 length: 16; D gene: TRBD2; J gene: TRBJ2-5; V gene: TRBV5-1; CDR3 protein: CASSWGTRRPQETQYF; CDR3 DNA: TGCGCCAGCAGCTGGGGGACTAGAAGGCCGCAAGAGACCCAGTACTTC
clone size: -; CDR3 length: 15; D gene: TRBD2; J gene: TRBJ2-1; V gene: TRBV29-1; CDR3 protein: CSVDLRGSSYDEQFF; CDR3 DNA: TGCAGCGTTGATCTGCGGGGGAGCTCCTACGATGAGCAGTTCTTC
clone size: once; CDR3 length: 18; D gene: TRBD2; J gene: TRBJ2-2; V gene: TRBV3-1; CDR3 protein: CASSQGLAGVINTGELFF; CDR3 DNA: TGTGCCAGCAGCCAAGGACTAGCGGGAGTAATTAACACCGGGGAGCTGTTTTTT
clone size: -; CDR3 length: 16; D gene: TRBD2; J gene: TRBJ2-3; V gene: TRBV9; CDR3 protein: CASSVGSGRVADTQYF; CDR3 DNA: TGTGCCAGCAGCGTAGGGAGCGGGAGAGTAGCAGATACGCAGTATTTT
clone size: -; CDR3 length: 16; D gene: TRBD1; J gene: TRBJ2-7; V gene: TRBV10-1; CDR3 protein: CASSAGLDRGNYEQYF; CDR3 DNA: TGCGCCAGCAGTGCCGGCTTGGACAGGGGGAACTACGAGCAGTACTTC
clone size: few; CDR3 length: 16; D gene: -; J gene: TRBJ2-2; V gene: TRBV5-1; CDR3 protein: CASGAGGGSYTGELFF; CDR3 DNA: TGCGCCAGCGGAGCTGGTGGGGGCTCTTACACCGGGGAGCTGTTTTTT
clone size: few; CDR3 length: 16; D gene: TRBD2; J gene: TRBJ2-6; V gene: TRBV12-3/TRBV12-4; CDR3 protein: CASARGGSSGANVLTF; CDR3 DNA: TGTGCCAGCGCCCGGGGGGGATCCTCTGGGGCCAACGTCCTGACTTTC
clone size: few; CDR3 length: 14; D gene: -; J gene: TRBJ1-1; V gene: TRBV18; CDR3 protein: CASSQGQLNTEAFF; CDR3 DNA: TGTGCCAGCTCACAAGGTCAGCTGAACACTGAAGCTTTCTTT
clone size: -; CDR3 length: 13; D gene: -; J gene: TRBJ2-5; V gene: TRBV29-1; CDR3 protein: CSSSGVEQETQYF; CDR3 DNA: TGCAGCTCCAGTGGGGTGGAACAAGAGACCCAGTACTTC
clone size: -; CDR3 length: 16; D gene: -; J gene: TRBJ2-1; V gene: TRBV11-2; CDR3 protein: CASSLGLGSMYSEQFF; CDR3 DNA: TGTGCCAGCAGCTTAGGCCTCGGGAGCATGTACAGTGAGCAGTTCTTC
clone size: -; CDR3 length: 15; D gene: TRBD1; J gene: TRBJ2-5; V gene: TRBV29-1; CDR3 protein: CSAIARQGGREGQYF; CDR3 DNA: TGCAGCGCTATAGCACGACAGGGGGGTCGAGAGGGCCAGTACTTC
clone size: few; CDR3 length: 12; D gene: -; J gene: TRBJ2-1; V gene: TRBV11-2; CDR3 protein: CASSLDWVGKAF; CDR3 DNA: TGTGCCAGCAGCTTAGACTGGGTGGGAAAGGCCTTC
clone size: -; CDR3 length: 14; D gene: TRBD2; J gene: TRBJ2-7; V gene: TRBV7-9; CDR3 protein: CASSLREGGSEQYF; CDR3 DNA: TGTGCCAGCAGCTTAAGGGAGGGAGGGAGCGAGCAGTACTTC
clone size: -; CDR3 length: 15; D gene: -; J gene: TRBJ2-7; V gene: TRBV2; CDR3 protein: CASSESGQFFYEQYF; CDR3 DNA: TGTGCCAGCAGTGAATCTGGACAATTTTTTTACGAGCAGTACTTC
clone size: -; CDR3 length: 15; D gene: -; J gene: TRBJ2-1; V gene: TRBV5-1; CDR3 protein: CASSLLEGFEGEQFF; CDR3 DNA: TGCGCCAGCAGCTTACTAGAGGGGTTCGAGGGTGAGCAGTTCTTC
clone size: many; CDR3 length: 13; D gene: -; J gene: TRBJ2-3; V gene: TRBV3-1; CDR3 protein: CASSQGGADTQYF; CDR3 DNA: TGTGCCAGCAGCCAAGGTGGAGCAGATACGCAGTATTTT
clone size: -; CDR3 length: 17; D gene: TRBD2; J gene: TRBJ2-3; V gene: TRBV5-1; CDR3 protein: CASSPGTSGSNADTQYF; CDR3 DNA: TGCGCCAGCAGCCCCGGGACTAGCGGGAGTAATGCGGATACGCAGTATTTT
clone size: few; CDR3 length: 16; D gene: -; J gene: TRBJ1-5; V gene: TRBV11-2; CDR3 protein: CASSLVAGAPGQPQHF; CDR3 DNA: TGTGCCAGCAGCTTAGTGGCGGGGGCGCCTGGTCAGCCCCAGCATTTT
clone size: -; CDR3 length: 16; D gene: TRBD1; J gene: TRBJ1-2; V gene: TRBV4-1; CDR3 protein: CASSHPGQGAGYGYTF; CDR3 DNA: TGCGCCAGCAGCCACCCTGGACAGGGGGCAGGATATGGCTACACCTTC
clone size: few; CDR3 length: 15; D gene: TRBD1; J gene: TRBJ2-3; V gene: TRBV5-1; CDR3 protein: CASSLEQGAADTQYF; CDR3 DNA: TGCGCCAGCAGCTTGGAACAGGGGGCGGCGGATACGCAGTATTTT
clone size: few; CDR3 length: 14; D gene: -; J gene: TRBJ2-2; V gene: TRBV15; CDR3 protein: CATARQTGIGELFF; CDR3 DNA: TGTGCCACCGCCCGCCAGACAGGTATCGGGGAGCTGTTTTTT
clone size: few; CDR3 length: 14; D gene: -; J gene: TRBJ1-2; V gene: TRBV20-1; CDR3 protein: CSARGAGAGYGYTF; CDR3 DNA: TGCAGTGCTAGAGGGGCGGGGGCTGGCTATGGCTACACCTTC
clone size: few; CDR3 length: 18; D gene: TRBD2; J gene: TRBJ2-2; V gene: TRBV12-3/TRBV12-4; CDR3 protein: CASSPSPLAGETDGELFF; CDR3 DNA: TGTGCCAGCAGCCCTTCCCCTTTAGCGGGAGAGACGGACGGGGAGCTGTTTTTT